The source of this T cell receptor beta chain is a study of blood T cells in healthy people across ages. Germline V gene lookup returns CDR1 LGHDT and CDR2 YNNKEL (reference sequence). The length of the CDR3 is 11 residues. With a J-beta primer mix and a sample-barcoded 5' primer, a second PCR ran about 7 to 11 cycles. Each CDR3 protein is one row after TCRdb ran MiXCR on the 5' RACE reads. The sample lists more than 500,000 distinct CDR3 sequences; 27% were seen once. The sample comprised blood. The clonotype originates from a woman in her 70s in good health. The chain uses TRBV3-1 and TRBJ2-5, with D unclear. The J call may be faulty, since TRBJ2-7 better matches the DNA end. DNA for the CDR3: TGTGCCAGCAGCCAAGTCGACGAGCAGTACTTC. Translating it yields CASSQVDEQYF.